This T cell receptor (beta chain) was captured by sequencing in a study of blood T cells in healthy people across ages. It was with a sample-barcoded 5' primer and a J-beta primer mix that a second PCR of roughly 7 to 12 cycles was run. From the 5' RACE reads, TCRdb called clonotypes with MiXCR, one entry per CDR3 protein. Of about 730,000 distinct CDR3 sequences listed, roughly two fifths are singletons. With 6 bases removed from V and 2 bases from J, the gap between germline ends came to 17 bases. Germline CDR1 is SNHLY and CDR2 is FYNNEI. CDR3 length: 15 amino acids. V and J are TRBV2 and TRBJ2-7; D may be TRBD1 (5 bases). Input material: blood. The sequence was obtained from a woman aged 55-69 years in good health. The CDR3 protein is CASRLLQESPYEQYF. CDR3 nucleotides: TGTGCCAGCAGACTGCTACAGGAATCCCCCTACGAGCAGTACTTC.